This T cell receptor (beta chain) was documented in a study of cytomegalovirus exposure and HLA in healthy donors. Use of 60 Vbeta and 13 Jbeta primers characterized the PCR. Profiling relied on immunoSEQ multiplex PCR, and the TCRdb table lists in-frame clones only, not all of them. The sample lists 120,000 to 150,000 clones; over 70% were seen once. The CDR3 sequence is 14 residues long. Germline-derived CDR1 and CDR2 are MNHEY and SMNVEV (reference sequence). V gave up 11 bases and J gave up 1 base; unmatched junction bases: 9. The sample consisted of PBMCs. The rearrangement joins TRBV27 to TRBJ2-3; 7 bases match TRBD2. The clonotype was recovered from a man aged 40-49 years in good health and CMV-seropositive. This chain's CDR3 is CASGEGRGTDTQYF. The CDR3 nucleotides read TGTGCCTCCGGAGAGGGGAGGGGCACAGATACGCAGTATTTT.